Reported below is one TCR beta chain. Produced via immunoSEQ multiplex PCR; TCRdb's table is partial and in-frame only. This table has about 280,000 clones, roughly 80% appearing once. The V gene lost 6 bases and the J gene lost 7 bases, with 9 bases spanning the gap. CDR3 length: 11 amino acids. Germline V lookup: CDR1 SQVTM, CDR2 ANQGSEA. This record comes from a study of blood T cell repertoires in COVID-19. This TCR was recovered from a man aged 35 to 55 who had been exposed to COVID-19. The sample was PBMCs or T cells enriched from blood (not recorded which). The gene calls are TRBV29-1 and TRBJ2-2; a weak D match, TRBD1 (6 bases). Written as DNA, the CDR3 is TGCAGCGTCAGGGGTGGCGGGGAGCTGTTTTTT. Translation: CSVRGGGELFF.